This is a list of T cell receptor beta chains from one sample in a study of cytomegalovirus exposure and HLA in healthy donors. Profiling relied on immunoSEQ multiplex PCR, and the TCRdb table lists in-frame clones only, not all of them. The sample lists 120,000 or so clones, around 70% occurring once. Specimen: PBMCs. The receptors were sampled from a man aged 30-40 years in good health and CMV-seropositive. The CDR3 runs from the conserved cysteine through the conserved F or W. D genes are given only for firm matches. Size tells how often a clone was seen (once, few, many) or the class of an expanded clone, and some rows leave it out.

>TRBD1|TRBJ2-7|TRBV18|-
CASSTIGGSPYEQYF
TGTGCCAGCTCCACCATAGGGGGCTCACCCTACGAGCAGTACTTC
>-|TRBJ2-1|TRBV6-5|few
CASGKSGAEYNEQFF
TGTGCCAGCGGCAAAAGCGGCGCCGAGTACAATGAGCAGTTCTTC
>-|TRBJ2-1|TRBV6-1|-
CASIPGGGYNEQFF
TGTGCCAGCATCCCAGGGGGAGGTTACAATGAGCAGTTCTTC
>-|TRBJ2-1|TRBV11-3|-
CASSLRGYNEQFF
TGTGCCAGCAGCTTAAGAGGGTACAATGAGCAGTTCTTC
>TRBD2|TRBJ2-1|TRBV2|few
CASSTTSGSYNEQFF
TGTGCCAGCAGCACGACTAGCGGCTCCTACAATGAGCAGTTCTTC
>-|TRBJ2-7|TRBV4-1|-
CASSQGFGVHEQYF
TGCGCCAGCAGCCAAGGTTTCGGGGTCCACGAGCAGTACTTC
>TRBD2|TRBJ2-3|TRBV9|few
CASSVGGRAGDTQYF
TGTGCCAGCAGCGTTGGCGGGAGGGCGGGAGATACGCAGTATTTT
>TRBD2|TRBJ2-7|TRBV6-1|-
CALRLAGSREQYF
TGTGCCCTAAGACTAGCGGGGTCTAGGGAGCAGTACTTC
>-|TRBJ2-4|TRBV7-9|-
CASSSAEVNIQYF
TGTGCCAGCAGCTCCGCTGAGGTAAACATTCAGTACTTC
>-|TRBJ2-7|TRBV6-4|-
CASSARCSWQTSYEQYF
TGTGCCAGCAGCGCTCGATGTTCTTGGCAGACAAGCTACGAGCAGTACTTC
>TRBD2|TRBJ2-3|TRBV6-1|-
CASSEAAAGGVTDTQYF
TGTGCCAGCAGTGAAGCAGCGGCGGGAGGGGTGACAGATACGCAGTATTTT
>TRBD1|TRBJ2-1|TRBV5-1|-
CASSRDRETNEQFF
TGCGCCAGCTCCCGGGACAGGGAGACGAATGAGCAGTTCTTC
>TRBD2|TRBJ2-3|TRBV5-1|-
CASSLQTSGYTDTQYF
TGCGCCAGCAGCTTGCAGACTAGCGGATACACAGATACGCAGTATTTT
>TRBD1|TRBJ2-3|TRBV2|-
CASSRGQLLGIAYGPDTQYF
TGTGCCAGCAGTAGGGGACAGCTTCTTGGGATCGCCTACGGGCCAGATACGCAGTATTTT
>TRBD2|TRBJ2-1|TRBV7-3|-
CASSFPGGEQFF
TGTGCCAGCTCTTTCCCGGGGGGTGAGCAGTTCTTC
>TRBD1|TRBJ1-2|TRBV19|-
CASSRRGPNYGYTF
TGTGCCAGTAGTAGGAGGGGGCCCAACTATGGCTACACCTTC
>TRBD2|TRBJ2-1|TRBV19|-
CASSIRASGWSSYNEQFF
TGTGCCAGTAGTATCCGGGCTAGCGGGTGGAGCTCCTACAATGAGCAGTTCTTC
>TRBD2|TRBJ2-7|TRBV7-2|-
CASSLASSGTAYEQYF
TGTGCCAGCAGCTTAGCGTCTAGCGGGACCGCTTACGAGCAGTACTTC
>-|TRBJ2-7|TRBV6-1|-
CASSEDRSYEQYF
TGTGCCAGCAGTGAAGACCGATCCTACGAGCAGTACTTC
>-|TRBJ1-2|TRBV2|few
CATAWGDYGYTF
TGTGCCACGGCATGGGGGGACTATGGCTACACCTTC
>TRBD1|TRBJ1-2|TRBV30|-
CAWSVPRDRRLYGYTF
TGTGCCTGGAGTGTACCCCGGGACAGGAGACTTTATGGCTACACCTTC
>-|TRBJ2-3|TRBV10-3|few
CAAHADNTDTQYF
TGTGCCGCACACGCGGACAACACAGATACGCAGTATTTT
>-|TRBJ2-3|TRBV2|few
CAGSSGVTEYF
TGTGCCGGTTCATCAGGGGTGACGGAGTATTTT
>-|TRBJ1-2|TRBV12-5|-
CASGLSLVGYTF
TGTGCTAGTGGTTTGTCACTAGTGGGCTACACCTTC
>-|TRBJ1-5|TRBV21-1|-
CASSKQASNQPQHF
TGTGCCAGCAGCAAACAGGCTAGCAATCAGCCCCAGCATTTT
>TRBD2|TRBJ2-2|TRBV7-6|-
CASSQLFLAGAAGELFF
TGTGCCAGCAGCCAATTGTTCTTAGCGGGAGCGGCCGGGGAGCTGTTTTTT
>-|TRBJ1-4|TRBV7-6|few
CASSLAPTRVGEKLFF
TGTGCCAGCAGCTTAGCCCCAACCAGGGTAGGGGAAAAACTGTTTTTT
>TRBD1|TRBJ1-2|TRBV9|-
CASSPHPGQRMYTF
TGTGCCAGCAGCCCTCATCCGGGACAGCGAATGTACACCTTC
>TRBD1|TRBJ1-2|TRBV18|-
CASSPSGQDHGYTF
TGTGCCAGCTCACCGTCGGGACAGGATCATGGCTACACCTTC
>TRBD1|TRBJ1-1|TRBV7-2|-
CASSLEGATEAFF
TGTGCCAGCAGTTTGGAGGGGGCCACTGAAGCTTTCTTT
>TRBD1|TRBJ1-2|TRBV2|-
CASSRDRYGYTF
TGTGCCAGCAGCCGGGACAGATATGGCTACACCTTC
>-|TRBJ2-2|TRBV11-1|medium-sized
CASSLGRTAGELFF
TGTGCCAGCAGCTTAGGGAGAACGGCCGGGGAGCTGTTTTTT
>TRBD1|TRBJ1-2|TRBV7-2|few
CASSSLMGQGDYGYTF
TGTGCCAGCAGCAGTTTAATGGGACAGGGAGACTATGGCTACACCTTC